This T cell receptor (beta chain) was obtained from a study of human T cells and chemical hapten exposure. Documented time point: pre-sensitization, week 0. Treatment: therapeutic diphenylcyclopropenone sensitization with weekly scalp DPC. It was from unfractionated whole blood that total RNA was extracted. From the RACE reads, TCRdb called clonotypes with MiXCR, one entry per CDR3 protein. The sample lists more than 250,000 distinct CDR3 sequences, over 8% seen once, with 2% to 3% in the top ten. Study-level results: Sensitizing with DPC caused no change in TCRs above 1 in 1000 frequency. Large CDR3 similarity clusters arose significantly more often from expanded TCRs than from controls.

CDR1 is SGHTA, CDR2 FQGNSA, per germline. V was shortened by 3 bases and J by 3 bases, with 17 bases between the two germline ends. CDR3 length equals 16 residues. Note on this clonotype: Its antigen remains unidentified.

This chain connects TRBV7-2 to TRBJ1-1; D is unclear. The specimen comprised whole blood, sampled in connection with sensitization to the hapten diphenylcyclopropenone (DPC). This receptor was taken from a woman in her forties with alopecia areata. Some clones in this sample may be carry-over from other donors' samples. The CDR3 loop is CASSFSPGGTYTEAFF. Here the CDR3 DNA reads TGTGCCAGCAGCTTCTCACCGGGAGGAACCTACACTGAAGCTTTCTTT.